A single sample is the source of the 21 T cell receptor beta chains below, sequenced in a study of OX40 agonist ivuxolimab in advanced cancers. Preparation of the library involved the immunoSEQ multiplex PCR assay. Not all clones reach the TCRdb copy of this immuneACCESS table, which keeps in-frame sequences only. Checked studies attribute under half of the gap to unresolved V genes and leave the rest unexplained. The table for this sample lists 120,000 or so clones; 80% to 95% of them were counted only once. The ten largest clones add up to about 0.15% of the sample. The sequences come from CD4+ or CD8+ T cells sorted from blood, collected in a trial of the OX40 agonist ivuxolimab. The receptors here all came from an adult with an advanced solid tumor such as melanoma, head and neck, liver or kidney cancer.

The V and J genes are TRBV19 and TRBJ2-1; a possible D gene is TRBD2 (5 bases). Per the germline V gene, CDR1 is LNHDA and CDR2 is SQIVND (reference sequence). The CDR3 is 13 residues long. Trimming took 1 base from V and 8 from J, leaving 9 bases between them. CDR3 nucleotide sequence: TGTGCCAGTAGTATAGCGGCGGGCTATGAGCAGTTCTTC. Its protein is CASSIAAGYEQFF.

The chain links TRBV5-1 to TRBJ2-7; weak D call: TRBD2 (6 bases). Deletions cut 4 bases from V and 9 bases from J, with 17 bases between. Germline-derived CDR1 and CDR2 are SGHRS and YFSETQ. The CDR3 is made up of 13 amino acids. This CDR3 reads CASSARDSTGQYF. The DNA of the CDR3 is TGCGCCAGCAGCGCCCGGGACTCAACGGGGCAGTACTTC.

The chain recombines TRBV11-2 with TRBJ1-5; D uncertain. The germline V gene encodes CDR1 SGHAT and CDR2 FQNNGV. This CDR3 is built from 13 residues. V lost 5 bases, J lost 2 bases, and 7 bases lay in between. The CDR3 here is CASSPQGNQPQHF. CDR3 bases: TGTGCCAGCAGCCCCCAGGGCAATCAGCCCCAGCATTTT.

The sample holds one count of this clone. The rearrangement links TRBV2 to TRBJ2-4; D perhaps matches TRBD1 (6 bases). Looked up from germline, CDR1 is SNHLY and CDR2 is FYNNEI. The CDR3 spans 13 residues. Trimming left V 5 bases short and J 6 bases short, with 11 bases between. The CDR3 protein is CASSLIQGNIQYF. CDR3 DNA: TGTGCCAGCAGTTTAATACAGGGAAACATTCAGTACTTC.

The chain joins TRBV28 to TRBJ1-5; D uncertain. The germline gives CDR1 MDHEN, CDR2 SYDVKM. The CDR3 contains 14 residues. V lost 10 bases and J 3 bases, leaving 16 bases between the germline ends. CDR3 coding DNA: TGTGCCACCGTAAGAGGAGGGATCAATCAGCCCCAGCATTTT. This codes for CATVRGGINQPQHF.

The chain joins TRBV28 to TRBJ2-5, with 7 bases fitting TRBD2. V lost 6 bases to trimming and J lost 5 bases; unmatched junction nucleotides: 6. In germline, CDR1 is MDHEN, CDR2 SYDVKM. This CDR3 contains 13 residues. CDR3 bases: TGTGCCAGCAGCGGAACTAGCGTGGAGACCCAGTACTTC. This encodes CASSGTSVETQYF. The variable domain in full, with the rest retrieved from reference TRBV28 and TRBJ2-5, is DVKVTQSSRYLVKRTGEKVFLECVQDMDHENMFWYRQDPGLGLRLIYFSYDVKMKEKGDIPEGYSVSREKKERFSLILESASTNQTSMYLCASSGTSVETQYFGPGTRLLVL.

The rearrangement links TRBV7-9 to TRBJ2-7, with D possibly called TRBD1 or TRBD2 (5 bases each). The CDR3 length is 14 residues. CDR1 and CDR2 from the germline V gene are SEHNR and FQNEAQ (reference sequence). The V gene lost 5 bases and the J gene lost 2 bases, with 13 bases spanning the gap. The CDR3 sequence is CASSQWGTTYEQYF. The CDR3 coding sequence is TGTGCCAGCAGCCAGTGGGGGACGACCTACGAGCAGTACTTC.

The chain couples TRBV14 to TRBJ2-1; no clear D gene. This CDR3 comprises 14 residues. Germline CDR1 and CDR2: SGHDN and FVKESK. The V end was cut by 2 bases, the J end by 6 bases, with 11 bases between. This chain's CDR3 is CASSQLSTGNEQFF. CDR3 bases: TGTGCCAGCAGCCAACTAAGTACTGGCAATGAGCAGTTCTTC.

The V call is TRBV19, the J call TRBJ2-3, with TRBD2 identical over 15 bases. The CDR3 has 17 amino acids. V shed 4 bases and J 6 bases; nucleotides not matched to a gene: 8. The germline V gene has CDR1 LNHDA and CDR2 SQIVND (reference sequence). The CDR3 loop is CASSNQGLAGGRDTQYF. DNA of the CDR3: TGTGCCAGTAGTAACCAAGGACTAGCGGGGGGGAGGGATACGCAGTATTTT.

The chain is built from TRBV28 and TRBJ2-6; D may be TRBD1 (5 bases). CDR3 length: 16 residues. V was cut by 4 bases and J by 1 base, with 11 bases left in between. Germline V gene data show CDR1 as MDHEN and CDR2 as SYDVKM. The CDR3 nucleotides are TGTGCCAGCAGTTCCCCCAGACAGTCTGGGGCCAACGTCCTGACTTTC. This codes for CASSSPRQSGANVLTF.

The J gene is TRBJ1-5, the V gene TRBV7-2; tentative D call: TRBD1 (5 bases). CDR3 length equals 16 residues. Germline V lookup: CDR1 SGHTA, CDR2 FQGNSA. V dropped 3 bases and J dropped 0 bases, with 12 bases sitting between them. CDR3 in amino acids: CASSLSGTYSNQPQHF. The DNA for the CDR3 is TGTGCCAGCAGCTTGTCAGGGACTTATAGCAATCAGCCCCAGCATTTT.

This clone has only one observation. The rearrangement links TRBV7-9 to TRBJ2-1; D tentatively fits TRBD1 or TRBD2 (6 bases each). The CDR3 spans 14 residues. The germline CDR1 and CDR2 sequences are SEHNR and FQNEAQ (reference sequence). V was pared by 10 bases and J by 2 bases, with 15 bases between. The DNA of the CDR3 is TGTGCCACCAATAGGGGGGCCGCCTACAATGAGCAGTTCTTC. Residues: CATNRGAAYNEQFF.

The chain's CDR3 is CASSLFAQAVGSPLHF. In DNA, the CDR3 is TGTGCCAGCAGCTTGTTCGCCCAGGCTGTAGGTTCACCCCTCCACTTT. The rearrangement joins TRBV5-6 to TRBJ1-6, with D hard to call. CDR3 length: 16 residues. V was trimmed by 1 base and J by 9 bases, leaving 17 bases between them. Germline V gives CDR1 SGHDT, CDR2 YYEEEE.

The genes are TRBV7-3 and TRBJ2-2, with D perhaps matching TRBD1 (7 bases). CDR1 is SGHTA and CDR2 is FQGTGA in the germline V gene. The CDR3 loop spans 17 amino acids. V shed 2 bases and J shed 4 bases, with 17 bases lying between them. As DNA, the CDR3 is TGTGCCAGCAGCTTAGACTCAGGGGGGATTAGCACCGGGGAGCTGTTTTTT. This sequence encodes CASSLDSGGISTGELFF.

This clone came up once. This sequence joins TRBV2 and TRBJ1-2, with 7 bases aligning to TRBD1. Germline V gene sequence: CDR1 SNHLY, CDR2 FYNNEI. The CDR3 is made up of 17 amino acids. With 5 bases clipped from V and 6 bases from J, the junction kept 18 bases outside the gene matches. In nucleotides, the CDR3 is TGTGCCAGCAGTTCCCCAGGGGGGGGCGGTAGTGGTAATGGCTACACCTTC. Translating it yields CASSSPGGGGSGNGYTF.

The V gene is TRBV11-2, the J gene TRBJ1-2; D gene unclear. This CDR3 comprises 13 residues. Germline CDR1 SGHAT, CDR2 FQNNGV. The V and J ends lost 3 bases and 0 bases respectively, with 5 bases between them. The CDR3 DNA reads TGTGCCAGCAGCTTGAGAACTAACTATGGCTACACCTTC. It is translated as CASSLRTNYGYTF.

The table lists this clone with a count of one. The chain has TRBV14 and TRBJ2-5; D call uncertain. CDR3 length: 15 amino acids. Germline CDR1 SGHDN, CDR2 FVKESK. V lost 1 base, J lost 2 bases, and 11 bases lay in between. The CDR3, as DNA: TGTGCCAGCAGCCAAGGCCCCCCAGGACAAGAGACCCAGTACTTC. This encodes CASSQGPPGQETQYF.

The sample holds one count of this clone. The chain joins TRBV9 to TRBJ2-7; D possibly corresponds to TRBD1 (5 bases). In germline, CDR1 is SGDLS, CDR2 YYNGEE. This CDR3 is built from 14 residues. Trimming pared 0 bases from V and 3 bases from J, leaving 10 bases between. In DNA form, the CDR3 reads TGTGCCAGCAGCGTAGGGACATCTAACTACGAGCAGTACTTC. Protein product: CASSVGTSNYEQYF.

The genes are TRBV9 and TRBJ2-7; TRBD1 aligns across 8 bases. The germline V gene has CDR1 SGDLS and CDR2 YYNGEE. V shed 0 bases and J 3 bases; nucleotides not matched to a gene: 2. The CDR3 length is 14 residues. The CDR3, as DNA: TGTGCCAGCAGCGTAGACGGGACAGGCTACGAGCAGTACTTC. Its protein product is CASSVDGTGYEQYF.

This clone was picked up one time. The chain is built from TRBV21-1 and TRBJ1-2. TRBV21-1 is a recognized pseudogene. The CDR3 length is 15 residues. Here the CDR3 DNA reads TGTGCCAGCAGCCTCCTGCCGAGGGGGGTCTATGGCTACACCTTC. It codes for CASSLLPRGVYGYTF.

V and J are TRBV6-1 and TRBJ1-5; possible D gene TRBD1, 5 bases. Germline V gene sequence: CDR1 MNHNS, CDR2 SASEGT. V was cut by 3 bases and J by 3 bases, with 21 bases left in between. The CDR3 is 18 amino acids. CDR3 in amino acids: CASSDQRGQGSSNQPQHF. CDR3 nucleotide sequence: TGTGCCAGCAGTGATCAGAGGGGCCAGGGAAGTTCCAATCAGCCCCAGCATTTT.